A single sample gave rise to the 9 T cell receptor beta chains below, sequenced in a study of CD8+ T cells in alopecia areata. The authors extracted RNA and reverse transcribed it into cDNA as the sequencing template. Profiled with immunoSEQ multiplex PCR; TCRdb holds only in-frame clones, not every one. The sample has roughly 100,000 clones; around 50% are singletons. What was sequenced was CD4+ T cells sorted from blood. These receptors all come from a human donor in good health.

This clone appeared a few times. The chain carries TRBV30 and TRBJ1-1, with D uncertain. CDR3 length: 15 residues. Germline CDR1 reads GTSNPN; CDR2 reads SVGIG (reference sequence). The V end was cut by 0 bases, the J end by 0 bases, with 11 bases between. The CDR3: CAWSVLGFMNTEAFF. The CDR3 DNA follows: TGTGCCTGGAGTGTACTAGGTTTCATGAACACTGAAGCTTTCTTT.

This clone has just a few counts. This chain links TRBV7-2 with TRBJ2-5, with D perhaps matching TRBD2 (7 bases). This CDR3 has 14 amino acids. Germline V gene sequence: CDR1 SGHTA, CDR2 FQGNSA. The germline V and J ends were trimmed by 6 bases and 4 bases, with 15 bases remaining between them. DNA of the CDR3: TGTGCCAGCAGTTCCGGGGGGCAAGGAGAGACCCAGTACTTC. It encodes CASSSGGQGETQYF. The full variable domain, completed using reference TRBV7-2 and TRBJ2-5, is GAGVSQSPSNKVTEKGKDVELRCDPISGHTALYWYRQSLGQGLEFLIYFQGNSAPDKSGLPSDRFSAERTGGSVSTLTIQRTQQEDSAVYLCASSSGGQGETQYFGPGTRLLVL.

The chain employs TRBV15 and TRBJ1-5, with D uncertain. This CDR3 region has 14 residues. CDR1 and CDR2 from the germline V gene are LNHNV and YYDKDF (reference sequence). V lost 0 bases to trimming and J lost 7 bases, with 10 bases between them. The CDR3 reads CATSRDRVRQPQHF. CDR3 DNA sequence: TGTGCCACCAGCAGAGATAGGGTAAGGCAGCCCCAGCATTTT.

The genes are TRBV5-1 and TRBJ1-1, with a possible D match to TRBD1 (6 bases). Germline V gives CDR1 SGHRS, CDR2 YFSETQ. The ends were cut back, 4 bases at V and 10 bases at J, with 14 bases in the middle. The CDR3 runs 12 residues. CDR3 in DNA: TGCGCCAGCAGCCAAGCCACAGGGTCAGCTTTCTTT. It specifies CASSQATGSAFF. Supplemented by reference TRBV5-1 and TRBJ1-1, the full variable domain reads KAGVTQTPRYLIKTRGQQVTLSCSPISGHRSVSWYQQTPGQGLQFLFEYFSETQRNKGNFPGRFSGRQFSNSRSEMNVSTLELGDSALYLCASSQATGSAFFGQGTRLTVV.

The gene calls are TRBV2 and TRBJ2-1; 10 bases are shared with TRBD2. The length of the CDR3 is 21 residues. The V gene end was trimmed by 6 bases and the J gene end by 0 bases; junction bases not matched to a gene: 20. The V gene's germline CDR1 is SNHLY and CDR2 FYNNEI. The CDR3 bases are TGTGCCAGCAGCACCTTAGGGCTAGCGGGGGCCAAAACGAACTCCTACAATGAGCAGTTCTTC. Encoded protein: CASSTLGLAGAKTNSYNEQFF. Full variable domain (outside the CDR3, taken from reference TRBV2 and TRBJ2-1): EPEVTQTPSHQVTQMGQEVILRCVPISNHLYFYWYRQILGQKVEFLVSFYNNEISEKSEIFDDQFSVERPDGSNFTLKIRSTKLEDSAMYFCASSTLGLAGAKTNSYNEQFFGPGTRLTVL.

The chain uses TRBV30 and TRBJ1-1; D ambiguous. Deletions cut 3 bases from V and 1 base from J, with 9 bases between. This CDR3 region has 13 residues. CDR1 and CDR2 (germline): GTSNPN, SVGIG (reference sequence). The CDR3 reads CAWSFTGNTEAFF. The DNA for the CDR3 is TGTGCCTGGAGCTTCACCGGGAACACTGAAGCTTTCTTT.

The chain has TRBV29-1 and TRBJ1-2; 8 bases align to TRBD1. J was trimmed by 3 bases and V by 2 bases; bases with no gene match: 2. The CDR3 length is 13 residues. CDR1 is SQVTM, CDR2 ANQGSEA, per germline. The CDR3 spells CSVEMTGDYGYTF. The CDR3 nucleotides are TGCAGCGTTGAAATGACAGGGGACTATGGCTACACCTTC.

This clone came up a few times. V gene TRBV29-1 combines with J gene TRBJ1-2; D unresolved. V was clipped by 5 bases and J by 5 bases, with 15 bases between them. The germline V gene has CDR1 SQVTM and CDR2 ANQGSEA. The CDR3 loop spans 13 amino acids. The CDR3 is CSVRPGLGYGYTF. Here the CDR3 DNA reads TGCAGCGTTAGGCCCGGACTTGGATATGGCTACACCTTC.

V usage is TRBV27 and J usage is TRBJ1-6; the D gene is possibly TRBD1 (5 bases). Trimming took off 3 bases at V and 5 bases at J, with 23 bases between the two ends. The CDR3 is 19 residues long. Germline V CDR1 and CDR2: MNHEY, SMNVEV (reference sequence). In DNA, the CDR3 is TGTGCCAGCAGTTTGGAAAGGTTTTATGGGACGACGAATAATTCACCCCTCCACTTT. It encodes CASSLERFYGTTNNSPLHF.